Included here is one T cell receptor beta chain sequence, with context. Its antigen is still unknown. The protocol was immunoSEQ multiplex PCR, while the TCRdb copy is restricted to in-frame clones and leaves out a portion. Of 1,400 or so clones in the sample, roughly 80% were seen once. This entry belongs to a study of stem cell transplantation in POMP-related autoinflammatory disease. Study findings and constraints: Unique TRB V-J gene pairings were limited in number in patients with PRAID.

With 1 base removed from V and 2 bases from J, the gap between germline ends came to 17 bases. The germline V gene encodes CDR1 SGHVS and CDR2 FQNEAQ. The CDR3 contains 18 residues. Source material: CD8+ T cells from PBMCs. The TCR was taken from a human donor in good health. The rearrangement uses TRBV7-8 and TRBJ1-4; a weak D match, TRBD1 (5 bases). The CDR3 reads CASSLVIGRASTNEKLFF. The CDR3 DNA reads as TGTGCCAGCAGCTTAGTAATCGGCAGGGCGTCGACTAATGAAAAACTGTTTTTT.